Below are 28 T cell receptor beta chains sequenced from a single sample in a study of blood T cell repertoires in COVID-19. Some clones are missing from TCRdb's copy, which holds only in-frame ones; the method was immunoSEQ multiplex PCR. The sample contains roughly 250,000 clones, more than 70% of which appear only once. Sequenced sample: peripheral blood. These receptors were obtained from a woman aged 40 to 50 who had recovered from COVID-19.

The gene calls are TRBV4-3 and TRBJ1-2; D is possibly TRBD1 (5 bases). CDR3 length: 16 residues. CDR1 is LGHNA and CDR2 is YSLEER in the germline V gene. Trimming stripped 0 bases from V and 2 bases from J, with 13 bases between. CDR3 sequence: CASSQDRGVGNYGYTF. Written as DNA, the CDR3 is TGCGCCAGCAGCCAAGATCGGGGGGTGGGAAACTATGGCTACACCTTC.

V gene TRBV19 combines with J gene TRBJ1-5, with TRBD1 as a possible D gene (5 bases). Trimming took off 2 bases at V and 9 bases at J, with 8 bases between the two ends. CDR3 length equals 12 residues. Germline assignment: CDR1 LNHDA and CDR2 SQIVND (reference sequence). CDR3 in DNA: TGTGCCAGTAGTATAAGGGGAGGGCCCCAGCATTTT. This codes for CASSIRGGPQHF.

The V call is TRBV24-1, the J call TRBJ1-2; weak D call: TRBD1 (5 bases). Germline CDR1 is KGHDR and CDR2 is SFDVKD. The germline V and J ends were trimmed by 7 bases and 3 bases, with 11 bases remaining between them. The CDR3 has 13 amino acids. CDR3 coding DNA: TGTGCCACCAGCGAGACAGTATACTATGGCTACACCTTC. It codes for CATSETVYYGYTF.

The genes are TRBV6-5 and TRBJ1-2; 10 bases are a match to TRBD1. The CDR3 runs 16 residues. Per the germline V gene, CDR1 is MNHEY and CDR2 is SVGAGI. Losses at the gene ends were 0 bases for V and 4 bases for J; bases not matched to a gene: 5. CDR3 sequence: CASSYSRQGALYGYTF. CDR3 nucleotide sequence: TGTGCCAGCAGTTACTCGAGACAGGGGGCCCTCTATGGCTACACCTTC.

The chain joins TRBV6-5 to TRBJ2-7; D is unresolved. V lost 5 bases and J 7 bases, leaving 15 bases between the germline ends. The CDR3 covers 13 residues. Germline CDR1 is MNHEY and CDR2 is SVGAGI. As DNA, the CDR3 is TGTGCCAGCAGTCTCGCCCTGTACCGGGAGCAGTACTTC. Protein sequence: CASSLALYREQYF.

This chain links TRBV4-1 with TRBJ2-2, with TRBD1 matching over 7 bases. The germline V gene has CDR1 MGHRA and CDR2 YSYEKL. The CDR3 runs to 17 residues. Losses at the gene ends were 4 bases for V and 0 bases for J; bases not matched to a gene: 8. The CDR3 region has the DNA TGCGCCAGCAGCCGGAACGGACAGGCCCCGAACACCGGGGAGCTGTTTTTT. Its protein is CASSRNGQAPNTGELFF.

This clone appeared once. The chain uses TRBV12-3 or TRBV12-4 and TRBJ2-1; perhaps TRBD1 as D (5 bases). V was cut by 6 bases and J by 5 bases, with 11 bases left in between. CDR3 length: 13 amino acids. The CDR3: CASRSQGHNEQFF. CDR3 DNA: TGTGCCAGCAGGAGCCAGGGTCACAATGAGCAGTTCTTC.

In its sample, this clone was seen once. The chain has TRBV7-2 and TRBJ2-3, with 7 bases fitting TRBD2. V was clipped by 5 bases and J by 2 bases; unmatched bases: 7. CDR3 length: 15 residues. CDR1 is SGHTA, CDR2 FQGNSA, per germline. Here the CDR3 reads CASSPGLPDTDTQYF. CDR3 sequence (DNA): TGTGCCAGCAGCCCGGGACTACCAGACACAGATACGCAGTATTTT.

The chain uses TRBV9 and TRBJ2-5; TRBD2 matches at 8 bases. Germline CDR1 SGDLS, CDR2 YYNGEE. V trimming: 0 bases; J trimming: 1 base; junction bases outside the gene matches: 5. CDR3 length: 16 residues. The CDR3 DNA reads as TGTGCCAGCAGCGTAGGATTAGCGGGAACCCAAGAGACCCAGTACTTC. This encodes CASSVGLAGTQETQYF.

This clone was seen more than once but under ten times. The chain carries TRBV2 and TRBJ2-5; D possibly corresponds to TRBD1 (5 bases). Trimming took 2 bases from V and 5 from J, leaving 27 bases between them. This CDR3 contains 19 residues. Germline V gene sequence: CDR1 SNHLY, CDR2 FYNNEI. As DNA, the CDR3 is TGTGCCAGCAGTGAAAGATTTGTGGGTCGTTACAGGAAAGGGGAGACCCAGTACTTC. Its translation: CASSERFVGRYRKGETQYF.

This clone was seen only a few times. CDR3 sequence (DNA): TGTGCCAGCAGCTTAAAAGGATACAGGGGGCCCCCCGGCGGGGAGCTGTTTTTT. This sequence encodes CASSLKGYRGPPGGELFF. The chain employs TRBV7-9 and TRBJ2-2; 9 bases line up with TRBD1. The CDR3 has 18 residues. CDR1 is SEHNR, CDR2 FQNEAQ, per germline (reference sequence). J lost 7 bases, V lost 2 bases, and 14 bases had no gene match.

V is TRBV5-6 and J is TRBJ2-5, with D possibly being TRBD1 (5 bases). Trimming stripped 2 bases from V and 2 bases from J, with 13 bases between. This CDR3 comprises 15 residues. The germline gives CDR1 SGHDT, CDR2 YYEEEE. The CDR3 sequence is CASSFNDRLQETQYF. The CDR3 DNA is TGTGCCAGCAGCTTTAACGACAGACTTCAAGAGACCCAGTACTTC.

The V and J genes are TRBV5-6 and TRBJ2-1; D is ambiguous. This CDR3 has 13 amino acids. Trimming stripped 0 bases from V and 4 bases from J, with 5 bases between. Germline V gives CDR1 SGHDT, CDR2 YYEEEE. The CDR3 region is CASSLGPYNEQFF. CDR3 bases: TGTGCCAGCAGCTTGGGGCCTTACAATGAGCAGTTCTTC.

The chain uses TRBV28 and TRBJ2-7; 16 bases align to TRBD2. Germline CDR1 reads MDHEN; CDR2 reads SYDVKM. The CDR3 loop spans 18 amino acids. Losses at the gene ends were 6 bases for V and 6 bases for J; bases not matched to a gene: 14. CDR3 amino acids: CASRPSPGTSGGGFEQYF. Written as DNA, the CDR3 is TGTGCCAGCAGGCCAAGCCCCGGGACTAGCGGGGGGGGGTTCGAGCAGTACTTC.

The CDR3 bases are TGTGCCAGCAGCGTAGGAGGGGGGGATAATTCACCCCTCCACTTT. Encoded protein: CASSVGGGDNSPLHF. The chain carries TRBV9 and TRBJ1-6; weak D call: TRBD1 (6 bases). V was shortened by 0 bases and J by 5 bases, with 9 bases between the two germline ends. Germline V gives CDR1 SGDLS, CDR2 YYNGEE. The CDR3 runs 15 residues.

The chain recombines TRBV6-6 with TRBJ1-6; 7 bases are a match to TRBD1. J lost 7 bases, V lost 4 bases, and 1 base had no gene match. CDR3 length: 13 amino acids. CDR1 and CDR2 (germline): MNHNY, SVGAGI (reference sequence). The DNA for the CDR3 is TGTGCCAGCAGTTGGGACAGCAATTCACCCCTCCACTTT. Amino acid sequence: CASSWDSNSPLHF.

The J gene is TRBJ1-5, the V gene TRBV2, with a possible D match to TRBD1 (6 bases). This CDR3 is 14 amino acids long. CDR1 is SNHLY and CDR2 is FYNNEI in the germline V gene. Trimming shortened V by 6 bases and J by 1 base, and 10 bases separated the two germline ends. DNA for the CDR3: TGTGCCAGCAGATGGACAGTGAGCAATCAGCCCCAGCATTTT. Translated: CASRWTVSNQPQHF.

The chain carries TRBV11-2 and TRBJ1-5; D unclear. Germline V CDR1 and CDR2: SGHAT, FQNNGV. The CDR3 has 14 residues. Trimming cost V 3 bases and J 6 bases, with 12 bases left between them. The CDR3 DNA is TGTGCCAGCAGCTTCACAGACGGAGGTCAGCCCCAGCATTTT. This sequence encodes CASSFTDGGQPQHF. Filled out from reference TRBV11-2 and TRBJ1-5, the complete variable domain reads EAGVAQSPRYKIIEKRQSVAFWCNPISGHATLYWYQQILGQGPKLLIQFQNNGVVDDSQLPKDRFSAERLKGVDSTLKIQPAKLEDSAVYLCASSFTDGGQPQHFGDGTRLSIL.

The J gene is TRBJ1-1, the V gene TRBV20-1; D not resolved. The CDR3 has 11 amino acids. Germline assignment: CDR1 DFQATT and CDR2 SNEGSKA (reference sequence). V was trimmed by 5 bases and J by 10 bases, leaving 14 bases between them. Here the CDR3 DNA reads TGCAGTGCTGGCCAAGTATCGGGAGCTTTCTTT. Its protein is CSAGQVSGAFF.

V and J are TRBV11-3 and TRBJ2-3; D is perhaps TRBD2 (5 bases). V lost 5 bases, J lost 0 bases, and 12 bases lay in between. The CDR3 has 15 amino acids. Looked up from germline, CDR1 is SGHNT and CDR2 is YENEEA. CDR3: CASSGRLTSTDTQYF. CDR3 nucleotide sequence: TGTGCCAGCAGCGGGAGACTCACTAGCACAGATACGCAGTATTTT.

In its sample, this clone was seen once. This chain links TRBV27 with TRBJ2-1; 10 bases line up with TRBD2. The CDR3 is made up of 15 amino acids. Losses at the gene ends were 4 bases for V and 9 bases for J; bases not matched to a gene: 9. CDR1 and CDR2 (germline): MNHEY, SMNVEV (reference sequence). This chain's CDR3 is CASSSGSGGASEQFF. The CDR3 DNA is TGTGCCAGCAGTTCGGGAAGCGGGGGGGCCTCTGAGCAGTTCTTC.

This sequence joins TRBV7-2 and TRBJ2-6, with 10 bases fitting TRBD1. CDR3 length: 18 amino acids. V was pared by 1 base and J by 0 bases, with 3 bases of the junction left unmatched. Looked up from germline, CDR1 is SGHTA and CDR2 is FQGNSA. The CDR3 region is CASSLVRTGGSGANVLTF. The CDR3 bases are TGTGCCAGCAGCTTAGTCAGGACAGGGGGCTCTGGGGCCAACGTCCTGACTTTC.

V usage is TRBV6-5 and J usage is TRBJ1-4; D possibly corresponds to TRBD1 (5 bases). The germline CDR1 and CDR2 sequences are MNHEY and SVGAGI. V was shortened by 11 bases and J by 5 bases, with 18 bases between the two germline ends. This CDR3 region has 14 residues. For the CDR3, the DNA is TGTGCCGTTTCCCGACAGCCCGGGAATGAAAAACTGTTTTTT. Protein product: CAVSRQPGNEKLFF.

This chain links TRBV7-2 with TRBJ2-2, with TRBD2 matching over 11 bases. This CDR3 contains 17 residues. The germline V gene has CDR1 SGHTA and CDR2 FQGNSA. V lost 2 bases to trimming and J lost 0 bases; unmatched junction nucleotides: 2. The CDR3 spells CASSLTSGGTNTGELFF. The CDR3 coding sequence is TGTGCCAGCAGCTTAACTAGCGGGGGTACGAACACCGGGGAGCTGTTTTTT. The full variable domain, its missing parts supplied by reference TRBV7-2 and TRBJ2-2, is GAGVSQSPSNKVTEKGKDVELRCDPISGHTALYWYRQSLGQGLEFLIYFQGNSAPDKSGLPSDRFSAERTGGSVSTLTIQRTQQEDSAVYLCASSLTSGGTNTGELFFGEGSRLTVL.

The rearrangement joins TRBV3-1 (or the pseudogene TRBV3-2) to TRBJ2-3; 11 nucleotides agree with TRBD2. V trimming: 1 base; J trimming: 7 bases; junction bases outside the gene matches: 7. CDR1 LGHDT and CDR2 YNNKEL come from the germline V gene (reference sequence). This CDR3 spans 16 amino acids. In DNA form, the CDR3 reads TGTGCCAGCAGCCAAGGCCCTAGCGGGGGGCTCCATACGCAGTATTTT. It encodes CASSQGPSGGLHTQYF.

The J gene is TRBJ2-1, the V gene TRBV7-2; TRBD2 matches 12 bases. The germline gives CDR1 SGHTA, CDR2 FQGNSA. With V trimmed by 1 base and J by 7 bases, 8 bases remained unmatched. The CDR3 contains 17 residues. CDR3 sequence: CASSLGSLAGGRNEQFF. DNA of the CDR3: TGTGCCAGCAGCTTAGGCTCCCTAGCGGGGGGGCGGAATGAGCAGTTCTTC.

The CDR3 reads CASSITGGDGNQPQHF. The CDR3 DNA reads as TGTGCCAGTAGTATAACCGGGGGGGACGGCAATCAGCCCCAGCATTTT. The chain is built from TRBV19 and TRBJ1-5; tentatively, D is TRBD1 (5 bases). V lost 2 bases, J lost 2 bases, and 13 bases lay in between. The CDR3 contains 16 residues. Per germline, CDR1 LNHDA and CDR2 SQIVND (reference sequence). Together with reference TRBV19 and TRBJ1-5, the CDR3 gives the full variable domain: DGGITQSPKYLFRKEGQNVTLSCEQNLNHDAMYWYRQDPGQGLRLIYYSQIVNDFQKGDIAEGYSVSREKKESFPLTVTSAQKNPTAFYLCASSITGGDGNQPQHFGDGTRLSIL.

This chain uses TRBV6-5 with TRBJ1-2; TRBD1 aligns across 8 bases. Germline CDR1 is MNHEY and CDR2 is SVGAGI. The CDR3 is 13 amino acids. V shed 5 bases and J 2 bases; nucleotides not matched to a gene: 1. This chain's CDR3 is CASSPGGNYGYTF. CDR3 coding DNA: TGTGCCAGCAGTCCAGGGGGCAACTATGGCTACACCTTC.